These T cell receptor beta chains were read from a single sample in a study of blood T cell repertoires in COVID-19. The assay was immunoSEQ multiplex PCR, and TCRdb's table has in-frame clones only and misses some. The table shows under 100,000 clones, with under 90% occurring only once. Sequenced sample: peripheral blood. All receptors derive from a man between 60 and 70 years old with COVID-19, enrolled during active disease. Each CDR3 is given without its conserved first and last residue. A D gene is named only where the DNA matches it firmly.

D gene	CDR3 length	V gene	CDR3 protein
TRBD1	14	TRBV5-6	ASSSPGQGNLYEQY
.	12	TRBV2	ASTKGTPGAEQY
TRBD2	14	TRBV11-3	ASSLRLAGVADTQY
.	11	TRBV19	ASTQNAGRGYT
TRBD1	13	TRBV27	ASSSWTGGDYGYT
TRBD2	12	TRBV30	AWSRPGGVGEQY
TRBD1	13	TRBV27	ASSSTGQGTDTQY
TRBD1	13	TRBV6-6	ASSYETGRNQPQH
.	12	TRBV7-9	ASSSGLVYNEQF
.	13	TRBV15	ATSRLRQPNSPLH
.	11	TRBV25-1	ASSDQGSKPQH
.	11	TRBV11-3	ASSSPGSDEQY
TRBD1	14	TRBV12-5	ASGLHGQGAKETQY
TRBD2	13	TRBV4-1	ASSRVAGSYNEQF
TRBD2	12	TRBV15	ATSKERESYEQY
.	17	TRBV4-1	ASSSLRAPGASGTGELF
TRBD1	12	TRBV7-6	ASSPVDRGGGYT
.	11	TRBV4-2	ASSQRDSDTQY
.	10	TRBV28	ASSSTAYEQY
.	12	TRBV19	ASTSEPQGETQY
.	12	TRBV7-8	ASSRRDSAYEQY
.	12	TRBV19	ASSNPFRGNEQF
TRBD1	15	TRBV7-9	ASSTGTGHKSSYEQY
TRBD2	16	TRBV9	ASSVQTSGQSSYNEQF
TRBD2	14	TRBV13	ASSSLGGRAGETQY
TRBD2	14	TRBV28	ASSFLGLAGIGEQF
TRBD2	12	TRBV6-5	ASSRTSGNNEQF
.	13	TRBV6-5	ASSYSESAIETQY
TRBD2	11	TRBV6-2/TRBV6-3	ASSSERENEQF
.	12	TRBV6-4	ASSDTGGMTEAF
.	14	TRBV28	ASRLSAVYSNQPQH
.	13	TRBV19	ASSIAGQNNYGYT
TRBD1	14	TRBV7-8	ASSLDRWAAKNIQY
.	10	TRBV12-3/TRBV12-4	ASSRRRAGYT
TRBD2	16	TRBV9	ASSHGTSGRAYTGELF
TRBD2	13	TRBV3-1/TRBV3-2	ASSPGTSGADTQY